The 17 T cell receptor beta chains below come from one sample, sequenced in a study of OX40 agonist ivuxolimab in advanced cancers. Clones were read by immunoSEQ multiplex PCR, and TCRdb kept only the in-frame ones, dropping some. Here the sample spans about 94,000 clones, around nine tenths being singletons. The input for sequencing was CD4+ or CD8+ T cells sorted from blood, taken in a trial of the OX40 agonist ivuxolimab. The receptor set was obtained from an adult with an advanced solid tumor such as melanoma, head and neck, liver or kidney cancer.

The rearrangement joins TRBV6-5 to TRBJ1-2, with D unresolved. V lost 4 bases and J 4 bases, leaving 16 bases between the germline ends. This CDR3 has 15 amino acids. The germline V gene has CDR1 MNHEY and CDR2 SVGAGI. The CDR3 nucleotides are TGTGCCAGCAGTTCTTTTGCAGCAGGCCCCTATGGCTACACCTTC. Amino acids: CASSSFAAGPYGYTF.

This clone has a single count. CDR3: CASSEAGVSQYF. CDR3 nucleotides: TGTGCCAGCAGTGAAGCGGGGGTGTCCCAGTACTTC. This chain links TRBV2 with TRBJ2-5; either TRBD1 or TRBD2 may fit D (5 bases each). This CDR3 is 12 amino acids long. The germline V and J ends were trimmed by 0 bases and 9 bases, with 8 bases remaining between them. Germline CDR1 SNHLY, CDR2 FYNNEI.

This sequence joins TRBV5-5 and TRBJ1-2; possible D gene TRBD1, 6 bases. V was shortened by 5 bases and J by 8 bases, with 16 bases between the two germline ends. Germline loops: CDR1 SGHKS, CDR2 YYEKEE (reference sequence). CDR3 size: 13 residues. For the CDR3, the DNA is TGTGCCAGCAGACCCCAGGGGAGGGTCGGCTACACCTTC. Encoded protein: CASRPQGRVGYTF.

The J gene is TRBJ1-5, the V gene TRBV19, with D unresolved. Germline CDR1 and CDR2: LNHDA and SQIVND (reference sequence). Deletions cut 1 base from V and 7 bases from J, with 14 bases between. The CDR3 spans 15 residues. DNA for the CDR3: TGTGCCAGTAGTATAGGGGGTTCAACCGGCCAGCCCCAGCATTTT. Translated, it gives CASSIGGSTGQPQHF.

The V gene is TRBV6-5, the J gene TRBJ1-5; maybe TRBD1 (5 bases). Germline CDR1 and CDR2: MNHEY and SVGAGI. The CDR3 contains 13 residues. The V end was cut by 5 bases, the J end by 3 bases, with 8 bases between. This CDR3 reads CASSGDHNQPQHF. The CDR3 nucleotides read TGTGCCAGCAGTGGGGACCACAATCAGCCCCAGCATTTT.

The chain carries TRBV2 and TRBJ2-1, with 13 bases fitting TRBD2. CDR1 is SNHLY and CDR2 is FYNNEI in the germline V gene. J gave up 3 bases and V 6 bases, and 5 bases lay outside the gene matches. The CDR3 length is 16 residues. CDR3 sequence reads: CASSARTSGSYNEQFF. The CDR3, as DNA: TGTGCCAGCAGCGCTCGGACTAGCGGGAGCTACAATGAGCAGTTCTTC.

As DNA, the CDR3 is TGCGCCAGCAGCCAAGGGACTAGCGGGGGGGCTAGCACAGATACGCAGTATTTT. Its translation is CASSQGTSGGASTDTQYF. The chain employs TRBV4-3 and TRBJ2-3, with 15 bases lining up with TRBD2. The CDR3 sequence is 18 residues long. Trimming cost V 1 base and J 0 bases; bases outside gene matches: 2. Germline CDR1 and CDR2: LGHNA and YSLEER.

Only a few counts were recorded for this clone. V is TRBV5-1 and J is TRBJ2-2; D perhaps matches TRBD2 (5 bases). CDR3 length: 15 amino acids. Trimming took 0 bases from V and 7 from J, leaving 13 bases between them. CDR1 and CDR2 (germline): SGHRS, YFSETQ. The CDR3 DNA reads TGCGCCAGCAGCTTGGAAGGGAATCGGGGCGGGGAGCTGTTTTTT. Translated: CASSLEGNRGGELFF. Full variable domain (remainder filled in from reference TRBV5-1 and TRBJ2-2): KAGVTQTPRYLIKTRGQQVTLSCSPISGHRSVSWYQQTPGQGLQFLFEYFSETQRNKGNFPGRFSGRQFSNSRSEMNVSTLELGDSALYLCASSLEGNRGGELFFGEGSRLTVL.

The rearrangement links TRBV5-1 to TRBJ2-5; 10 bases are a match to TRBD2. V shed 4 bases and J 1 base; nucleotides not matched to a gene: 7. This CDR3 contains 16 residues. CDR1 and CDR2 from the germline V gene are SGHRS and YFSETQ. CDR3 sequence (DNA): TGCGCCAGCAGCGGGAACGTAGCGGGGGGCCAAGAGACCCAGTACTTC. This sequence encodes CASSGNVAGGQETQYF.

The V call is TRBV5-1, the J call TRBJ1-4, with D hard to call. Trimming left V 1 base short and J 8 bases short, with 21 bases between. The length of the CDR3 is 17 residues. Germline CDR1 SGHRS, CDR2 YFSETQ. CDR3 in DNA: TGCGCCAGCAGCTTGAACATACCGGGCCCCCCAGGCGAAAAACTGTTTTTT. As protein: CASSLNIPGPPGEKLFF. Full variable domain (rest looked up from reference TRBV5-1 and TRBJ1-4): KAGVTQTPRYLIKTRGQQVTLSCSPISGHRSVSWYQQTPGQGLQFLFEYFSETQRNKGNFPGRFSGRQFSNSRSEMNVSTLELGDSALYLCASSLNIPGPPGEKLFFGSGTQLSVL.

This clone was picked up one time. The rearrangement joins TRBV19 to TRBJ2-2; D is possibly TRBD1 (5 bases). Germline values: CDR1 LNHDA, CDR2 SQIVND (reference sequence). The germline V and J ends were trimmed by 4 bases and 8 bases, with 8 bases remaining between them. The CDR3 covers 12 residues. Here the CDR3 reads CASSTGLGELFF. The CDR3 DNA reads as TGTGCCAGTAGTACAGGGTTAGGGGAGCTGTTTTTT. The whole variable domain, remainder taken from reference TRBV19 and TRBJ2-2, is DGGITQSPKYLFRKEGQNVTLSCEQNLNHDAMYWYRQDPGQGLRLIYYSQIVNDFQKGDIAEGYSVSREKKESFPLTVTSAQKNPTAFYLCASSTGLGELFFGEGSRLTVL.

The chain combines TRBV7-3 with TRBJ2-3; D is undetermined. Germline CDR1 is SGHTA and CDR2 is FQGTGA. The V and J ends lost 3 bases and 3 bases respectively, with 16 bases between them. CDR3 length: 16 amino acids. The CDR3 loop is CASSFYPSETTDTQYF. CDR3 in DNA: TGTGCCAGCAGCTTTTACCCCAGCGAGACAACAGATACGCAGTATTTT.

The chain uses TRBV6-6 and TRBJ2-3; 13 positions agree with TRBD2. V lost 5 bases, J lost 4 bases, and 3 bases stayed unmatched. The CDR3 runs to 15 residues. Germline V gives CDR1 MNHNY, CDR2 SVGAGI (reference sequence). CDR3 coding DNA: TGTGCCAGCAGTCAACTAGCGGGGGGGTCAGATACGCAGTATTTT. Protein sequence: CASSQLAGGSDTQYF.

V is TRBV6-1 and J is TRBJ1-1; D possibly corresponds to TRBD1 (5 bases). The V gene's germline CDR1 is MNHNS and CDR2 SASEGT. This CDR3 spans 12 amino acids. V was clipped by 3 bases and J by 11 bases, with 13 bases between them. The chain's CDR3 is CASSDGGLRAFF. In DNA, the CDR3 is TGTGCCAGCAGTGATGGGGGGTTACGGGCTTTCTTT.

V and J are TRBV10-2 and TRBJ2-7, with 10 bases that match TRBD2. J lost 2 bases, V lost 4 bases, and 2 bases had no gene match. The CDR3 has 14 amino acids. CDR1 and CDR2 (germline): WSHSY, SAAADI. CDR3 DNA: TGCGCCAGCAGTGCCCTAGCGGGGGCCTACGAGCAGTACTTC. It encodes CASSALAGAYEQYF.

The rearrangement joins TRBV7-9 to TRBJ2-6; D not certain. The CDR3 runs to 17 residues. Germline V gene sequence: CDR1 SEHNR, CDR2 FQNEAQ (reference sequence). V was pared by 0 bases and J by 0 bases, with 9 bases between. DNA for the CDR3: TGTGCCAGCAGCTTAGCGACGGACCTCTCTGGGGCCAACGTCCTGACTTTC. Translated: CASSLATDLSGANVLTF.

This clone was detected only once. This chain joins TRBV30 and TRBJ2-5; 11 bases are shared with TRBD2. This CDR3 is built from 15 residues. The ends lost 4 bases at V and 2 bases at J; junction bases unmatched: 6. The germline V gene encodes CDR1 GTSNPN and CDR2 SVGIG (reference sequence). The DNA for the CDR3 is TGTGCCTGGACCCGACTAGCGGGGCCTCAAGAGACCCAGTACTTC. This gives the protein CAWTRLAGPQETQYF.